Sequencing of this TCR beta chain was carried out in a study of blood T cells in healthy people across ages. This clonotype showed up many times. This CDR3 spans 15 amino acids. The germline CDR1 and CDR2 sequences are LGHNA and YNFKEQ. V shed 4 bases and J shed 0 bases, with 13 bases lying between them. A J-beta primer mix and a sample-barcoded 5' primer were used in a second PCR of roughly 6 to 11 cycles. TCRdb analysed the 5' RACE reads with MiXCR anew, one entry per CDR3 protein. The sample contains about 1.8 million distinct CDR3 sequences, around 50% of which appear only once. The receptor was isolated from a woman between 40 and 55 years old in good health. The chain links TRBV4-2 to TRBJ2-7; D is possibly TRBD1 (6 bases). Sequencing was carried out using blood. CDR3 bases: TGTGCCAGCAGCCTCCTAGGGGGTTCCTCCTACGAGCAGTACTTC. Protein sequence: CASSLLGGSSYEQYF.